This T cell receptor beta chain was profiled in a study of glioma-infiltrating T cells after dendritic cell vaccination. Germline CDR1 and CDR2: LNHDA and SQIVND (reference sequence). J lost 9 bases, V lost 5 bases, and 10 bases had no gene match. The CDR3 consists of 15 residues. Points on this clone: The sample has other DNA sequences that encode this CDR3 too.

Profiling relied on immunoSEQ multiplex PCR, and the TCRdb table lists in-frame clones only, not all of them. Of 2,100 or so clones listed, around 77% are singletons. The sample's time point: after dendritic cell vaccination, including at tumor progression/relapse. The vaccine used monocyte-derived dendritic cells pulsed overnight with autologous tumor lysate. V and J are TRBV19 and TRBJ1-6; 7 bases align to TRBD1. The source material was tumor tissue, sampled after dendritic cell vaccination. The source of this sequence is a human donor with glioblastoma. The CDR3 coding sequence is TGTGCCAGTAGTCTCGACAGGGCGTGGGGTTCACCCCTCCACTTT. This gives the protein CASSLDRAWGSPLHF.